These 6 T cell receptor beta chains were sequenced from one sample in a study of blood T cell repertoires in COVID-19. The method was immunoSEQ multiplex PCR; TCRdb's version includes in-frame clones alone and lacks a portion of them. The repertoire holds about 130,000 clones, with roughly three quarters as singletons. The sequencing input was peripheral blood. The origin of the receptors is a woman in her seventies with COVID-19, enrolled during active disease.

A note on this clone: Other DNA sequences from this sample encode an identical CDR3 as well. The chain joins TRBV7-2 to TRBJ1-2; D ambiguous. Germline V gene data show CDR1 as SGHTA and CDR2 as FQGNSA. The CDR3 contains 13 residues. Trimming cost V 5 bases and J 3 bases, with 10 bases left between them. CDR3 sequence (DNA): TGTGCCAGCAGCCTTGGGGAGGACTATGGCTACACCTTC. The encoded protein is CASSLGEDYGYTF.

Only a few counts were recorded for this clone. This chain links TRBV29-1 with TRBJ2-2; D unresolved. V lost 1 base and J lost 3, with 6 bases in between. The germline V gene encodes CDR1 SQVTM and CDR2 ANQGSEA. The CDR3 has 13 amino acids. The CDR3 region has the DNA TGCAGCGTTGAAGGCACTTACACCGGGGAGCTGTTTTTT. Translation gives CSVEGTYTGELFF.

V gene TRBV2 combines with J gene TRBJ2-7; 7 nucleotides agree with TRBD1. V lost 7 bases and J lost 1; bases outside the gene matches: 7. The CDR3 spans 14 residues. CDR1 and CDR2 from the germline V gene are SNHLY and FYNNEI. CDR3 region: CASTRTGTSYEQYF. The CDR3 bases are TGTGCCAGCACTAGGACAGGAACATCCTACGAGCAGTACTTC.

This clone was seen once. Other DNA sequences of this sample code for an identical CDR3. Here the CDR3 reads CASSSGYGYTF. The CDR3, as DNA: TGTGCCAGCAGCTCAGGCTATGGCTACACCTTC. The chain has TRBV12-3 or TRBV12-4 and TRBJ1-2; D is unclear. The CDR3 spans 11 residues. V was cut by 6 bases and J by 4 bases, with 6 bases left in between.

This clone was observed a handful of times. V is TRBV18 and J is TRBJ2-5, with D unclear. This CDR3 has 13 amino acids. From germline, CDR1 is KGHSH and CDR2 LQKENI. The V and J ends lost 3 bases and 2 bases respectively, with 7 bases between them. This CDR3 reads CASSPGAQETQYF. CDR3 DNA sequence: TGTGCCAGCTCACCCGGTGCTCAAGAGACCCAGTACTTC.

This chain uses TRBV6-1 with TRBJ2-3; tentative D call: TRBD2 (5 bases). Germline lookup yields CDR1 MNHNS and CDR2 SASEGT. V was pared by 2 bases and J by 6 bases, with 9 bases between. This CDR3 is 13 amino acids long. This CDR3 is CASSENWEDTQYF. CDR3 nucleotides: TGTGCCAGCAGTGAAAACTGGGAGGATACGCAGTATTTT.